By frequency in the sample, the clone carrying this T cell receptor (beta chain) is large. The CDR3 consists of 15 residues. Germline V gene data show CDR1 as SGHAT and CDR2 as FQNNGV. Trimming left V 1 base short and J 3 bases short, with 13 bases between. The data derive from a study of cytomegalovirus exposure and HLA in healthy donors. Overall study context: Around 78 million unique TCR sequences came from HLA-typed donors in an early release.

In the PCR, 60 Vbeta and 13 Jbeta primers were used. Generated by immunoSEQ multiplex PCR, the TCRdb table keeps only in-frame clones and is missing some. The sample carries approximately 140,000 clones, approximately 79% recorded once. The specimen was PBMCs. This sequence originates from a man aged 45-60 years in good health and CMV-seropositive. V usage is TRBV11-2 and J usage is TRBJ2-7; D perhaps matches TRBD1 (6 bases). The CDR3 nucleotides are TGTGCCAGCAGCTTAGGGACAGATACTGACTACGAGCAGTACTTC. Amino acid sequence: CASSLGTDTDYEQYF.